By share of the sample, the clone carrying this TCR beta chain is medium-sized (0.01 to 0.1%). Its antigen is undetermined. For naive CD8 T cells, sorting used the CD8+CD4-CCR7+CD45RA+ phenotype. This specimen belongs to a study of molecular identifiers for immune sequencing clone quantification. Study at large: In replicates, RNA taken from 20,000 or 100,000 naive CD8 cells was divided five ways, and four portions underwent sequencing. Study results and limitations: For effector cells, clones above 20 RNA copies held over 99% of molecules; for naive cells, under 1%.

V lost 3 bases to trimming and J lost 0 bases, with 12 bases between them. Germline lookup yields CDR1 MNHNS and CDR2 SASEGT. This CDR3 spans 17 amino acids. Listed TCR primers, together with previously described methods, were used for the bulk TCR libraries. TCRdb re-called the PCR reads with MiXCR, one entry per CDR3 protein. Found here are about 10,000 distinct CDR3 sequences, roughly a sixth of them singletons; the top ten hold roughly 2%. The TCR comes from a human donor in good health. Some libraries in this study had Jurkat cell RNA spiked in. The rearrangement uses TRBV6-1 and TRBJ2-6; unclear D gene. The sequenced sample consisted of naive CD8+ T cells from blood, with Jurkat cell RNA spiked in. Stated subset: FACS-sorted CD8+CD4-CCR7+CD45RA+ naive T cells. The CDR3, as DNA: TGTGCCAGCAGTGATTGGCTACGAAGCTCTGGGGCCAACGTCCTGACTTTC. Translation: CASSDWLRSSGANVLTF.